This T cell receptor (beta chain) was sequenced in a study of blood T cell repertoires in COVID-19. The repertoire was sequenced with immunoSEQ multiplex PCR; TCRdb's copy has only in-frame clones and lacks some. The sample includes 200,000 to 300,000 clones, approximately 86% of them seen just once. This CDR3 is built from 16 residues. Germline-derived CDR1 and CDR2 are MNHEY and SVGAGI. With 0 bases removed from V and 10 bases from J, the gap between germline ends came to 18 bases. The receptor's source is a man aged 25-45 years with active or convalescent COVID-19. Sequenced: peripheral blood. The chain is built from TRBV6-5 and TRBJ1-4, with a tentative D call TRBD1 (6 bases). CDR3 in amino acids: CASSYSQGSLHGKLFF. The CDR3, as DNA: TGTGCCAGCAGTTACTCCCAGGGGTCTCTCCATGGAAAACTGTTTTTT.